This is a list of T cell receptor beta chains from one sample in a study of CD8 T cells in ankylosing spondylitis. MiXCR, run by TCRdb on the 5' RACE reads, gives a single entry per CDR3 protein. The data contain about 440,000 distinct CDR3 sequences, 17% of them singletons. Sequencing input: blood, either unsorted or a sorted T cell fraction (not recorded which). The source of these receptors is a male donor with ankylosing spondylitis. The CDR3 runs from the conserved cysteine through the conserved F or W. A D gene is named only where the DNA matches it firmly. Clone size is stated in some rows and not others, as once, few, many or a class when expanded.

D gene	V gene	J gene	clone size	CDR3 protein	CDR3 DNA
.	TRBV6-1	TRBJ1-4	many	CASTPRGGLATNEKLFF	TGTGCCAGCACCCCCAGGGGCGGCCTGGCAACTAATGAAAAACTGTTTTTT
.	TRBV4-2	TRBJ2-7	.	CASSLEGGGASYEQYF	TGTGCCAGCAGCCTCGAGGGTGGGGGAGCCTCCTACGAGCAGTACTTC
.	TRBV6-2/TRBV6-3	TRBJ1-5	few	CASSPRGRGDNQPQHF	TGTGCCAGCAGTCCCAGGGGTAGGGGTGACAATCAGCCCCAGCATTTT
TRBD1	TRBV18	TRBJ2-1	.	CASTRKAATGSSYNEQFF	TGTGCCAGCACAAGAAAGGCAGCGACAGGGAGTTCGTACAATGAGCAGTTCTTC
.	TRBV28	TRBJ2-4	.	CASLPGSIGDKNIQYF	TGTGCCAGCCTTCCGGGGAGTATTGGGGATAAAAACATTCAGTACTTC
TRBD2	TRBV9	TRBJ2-1	.	CASSVFPQAGAPYNEQFF	TGTGCCAGCAGCGTATTTCCCCAGGCGGGAGCCCCCTACAATGAGCAGTTCTTC
TRBD1	TRBV11-2	TRBJ1-1	few	CASSPSRTGKNTEAFF	TGTGCCAGCAGCCCGAGCCGGACAGGAAAGAACACTGAAGCTTTCTTT
TRBD2	TRBV5-1	TRBJ2-5	.	CASSLVGLAGYPQETQYF	TGCGCCAGCAGCTTGGTGGGGCTAGCGGGGTACCCCCAAGAGACCCAGTACTTC
.	TRBV25-1	TRBJ2-7	few	CASSDPGQAVYEQYF	TGTGCCAGCAGTGACCCGGGACAAGCGGTTTACGAGCAGTACTTC
.	TRBV28	TRBJ1-1	.	CASSSPGGPMAEAFF	TGTGCCAGCAGTTCTCCCGGGGGGCCTATGGCTGAAGCTTTCTTT
TRBD1	TRBV29-1	TRBJ2-7	.	CSGGPGQGYEQYF	TGCAGCGGGGGACCGGGACAGGGATACGAGCAGTACTTC
TRBD1	TRBV2	TRBJ2-7	few	CASSGGTGSTYEQYF	TGTGCCAGCAGTGGTGGGACAGGGAGTACCTACGAGCAGTACTTC
.	TRBV24-1	TRBJ2-2	few	CATSWRVTGELFF	TGTGCCACCAGTTGGCGGGTCACCGGGGAGCTGTTTTTT
.	TRBV9	TRBJ2-1	few	CASSDRTGTKQFF	TGTGCCAGCAGCGACAGGACGGGGACGAAGCAGTTCTTC
.	TRBV20-1	TRBJ2-3	few	CSALDSSTDTQYF	TGCAGCGCACTGGATTCTAGCACAGATACGCAGTATTTT
.	TRBV5-1	TRBJ1-3	few	CASSGGTDLGNTIYF	TGCGCCAGCAGCGGGGGGACCGACCTTGGAAACACCATATATTTT